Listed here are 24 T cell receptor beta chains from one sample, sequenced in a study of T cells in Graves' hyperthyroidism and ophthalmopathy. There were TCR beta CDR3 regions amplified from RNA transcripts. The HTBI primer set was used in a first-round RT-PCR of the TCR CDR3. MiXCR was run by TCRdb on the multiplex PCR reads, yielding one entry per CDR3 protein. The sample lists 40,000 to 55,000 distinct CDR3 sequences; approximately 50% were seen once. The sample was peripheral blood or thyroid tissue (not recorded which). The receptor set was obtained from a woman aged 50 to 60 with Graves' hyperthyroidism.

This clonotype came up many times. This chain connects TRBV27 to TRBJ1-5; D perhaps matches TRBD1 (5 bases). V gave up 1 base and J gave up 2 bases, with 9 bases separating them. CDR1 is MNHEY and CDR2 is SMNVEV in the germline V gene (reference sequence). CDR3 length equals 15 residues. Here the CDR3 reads CASSLFGGRNQPQHF. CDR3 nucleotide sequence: TGTGCCAGCAGTTTATTTGGGGGTCGCAATCAGCCCCAGCATTTT.

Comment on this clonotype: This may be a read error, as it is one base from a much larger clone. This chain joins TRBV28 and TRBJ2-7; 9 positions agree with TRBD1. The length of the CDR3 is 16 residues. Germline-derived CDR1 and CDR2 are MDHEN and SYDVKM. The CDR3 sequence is CASSPPGQGYRYQQYF. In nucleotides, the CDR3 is TGTGCCAGCAGTCCCCCGGGACAGGGCTATCGCTACCAGCAGTACTTC.

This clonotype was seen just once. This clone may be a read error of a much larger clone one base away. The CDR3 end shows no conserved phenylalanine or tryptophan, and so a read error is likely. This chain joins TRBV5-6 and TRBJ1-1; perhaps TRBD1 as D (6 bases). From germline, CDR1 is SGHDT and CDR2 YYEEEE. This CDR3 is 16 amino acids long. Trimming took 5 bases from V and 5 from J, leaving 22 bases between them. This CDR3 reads CASSWGGPSWGTEAFC. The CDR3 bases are TGTGCCAGCAGTTGGGGGGGCCCCTCGTGGGGAACTGAAGCTTTCTGT.

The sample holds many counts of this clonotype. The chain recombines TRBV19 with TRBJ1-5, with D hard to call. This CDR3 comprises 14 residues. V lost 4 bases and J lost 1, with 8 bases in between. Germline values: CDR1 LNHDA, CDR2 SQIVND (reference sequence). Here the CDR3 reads CASSTLDSNQPQHF. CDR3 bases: TGTGCCAGTAGTACTCTGGACAGCAATCAGCCCCAGCATTTT.

CDR3 loop: CASSPWGQASTDTQYF. In nucleotides, the CDR3 is TGTGCCAGCAGCCCTTGGGGACAGGCTAGCACAGATACGCAGTATTTT. The chain employs TRBV2 and TRBJ2-3; 8 bases match TRBD1. This CDR3 region has 16 residues. The V gene end was trimmed by 6 bases and the J gene end by 0 bases; junction bases not matched to a gene: 8. Germline CDR1 SNHLY, CDR2 FYNNEI.

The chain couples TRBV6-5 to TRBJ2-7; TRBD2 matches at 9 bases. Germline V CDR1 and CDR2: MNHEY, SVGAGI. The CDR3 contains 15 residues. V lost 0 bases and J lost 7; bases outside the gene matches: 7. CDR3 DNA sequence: TGTGCCAGCAGTTACTCGGGGCTAGCGGGAAAGGAGCAGTACTTC. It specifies CASSYSGLAGKEQYF.

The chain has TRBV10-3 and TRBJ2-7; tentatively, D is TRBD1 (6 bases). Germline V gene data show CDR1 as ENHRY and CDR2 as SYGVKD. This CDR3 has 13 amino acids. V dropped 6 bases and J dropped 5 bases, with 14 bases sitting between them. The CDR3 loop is CAIRAAGADEQYF. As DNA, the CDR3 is TGTGCCATCAGGGCCGCAGGGGCCGACGAGCAGTACTTC.

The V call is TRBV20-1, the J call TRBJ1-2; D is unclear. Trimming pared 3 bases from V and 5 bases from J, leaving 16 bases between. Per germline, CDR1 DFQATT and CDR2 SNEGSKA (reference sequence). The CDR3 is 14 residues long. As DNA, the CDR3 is TGCAGTGCTAGTAATCGAATGTCAGCATATGGCTACACCTTC. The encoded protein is CSASNRMSAYGYTF.

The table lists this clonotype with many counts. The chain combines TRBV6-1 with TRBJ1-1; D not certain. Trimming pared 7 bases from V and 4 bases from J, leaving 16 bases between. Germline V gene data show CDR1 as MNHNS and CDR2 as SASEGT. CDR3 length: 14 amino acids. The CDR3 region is CASIEGFLGTEAFF. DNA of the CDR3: TGTGCCAGCATAGAGGGCTTTCTGGGCACTGAAGCTTTCTTT.

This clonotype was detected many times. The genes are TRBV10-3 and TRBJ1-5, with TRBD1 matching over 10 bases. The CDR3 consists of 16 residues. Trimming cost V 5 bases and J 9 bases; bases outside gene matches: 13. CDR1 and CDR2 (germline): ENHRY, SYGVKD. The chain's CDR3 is CAISQGGQGPGRPQHF. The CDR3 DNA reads TGTGCCATCAGTCAGGGGGGACAGGGGCCCGGCAGGCCCCAGCATTTT.

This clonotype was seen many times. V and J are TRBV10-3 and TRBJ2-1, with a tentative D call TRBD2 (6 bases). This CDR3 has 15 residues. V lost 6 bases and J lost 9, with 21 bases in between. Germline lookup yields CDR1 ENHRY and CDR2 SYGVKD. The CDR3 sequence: CAIRDPWRDNGEQFF. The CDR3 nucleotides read TGTGCCATCAGGGACCCATGGCGGGATAATGGTGAGCAGTTCTTC.

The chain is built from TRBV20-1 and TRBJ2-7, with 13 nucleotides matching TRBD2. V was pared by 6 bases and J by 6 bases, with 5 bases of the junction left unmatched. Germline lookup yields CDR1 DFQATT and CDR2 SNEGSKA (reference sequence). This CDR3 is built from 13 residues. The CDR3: CSAGRTSGSEQYF. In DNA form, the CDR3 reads TGCAGTGCCGGCCGGACTAGCGGGAGCGAGCAGTACTTC.

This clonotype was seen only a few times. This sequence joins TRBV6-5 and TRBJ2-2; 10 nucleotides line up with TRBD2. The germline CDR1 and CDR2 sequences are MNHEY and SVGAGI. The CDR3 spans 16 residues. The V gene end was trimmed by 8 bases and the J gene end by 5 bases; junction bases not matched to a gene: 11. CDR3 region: CASSPPGLAVTGELFF. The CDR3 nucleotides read TGTGCCAGCTCACCACCCGGACTAGCGGTAACCGGGGAGCTGTTTTTT.

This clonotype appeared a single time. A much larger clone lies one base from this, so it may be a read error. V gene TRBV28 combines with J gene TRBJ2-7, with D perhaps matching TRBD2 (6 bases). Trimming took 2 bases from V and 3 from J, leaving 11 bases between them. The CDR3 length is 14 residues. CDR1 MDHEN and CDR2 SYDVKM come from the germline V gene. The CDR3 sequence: CASSLVSGFYEQYF. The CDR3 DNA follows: TGTGCCAGCAGTTTAGTTAGCGGCTTCTACGAGCAGTACTTC. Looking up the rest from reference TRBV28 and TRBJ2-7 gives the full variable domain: DVKVTQSSRYLVKRTGEKVFLECVQDMDHENMFWYRQDPGLGLRLIYFSYDVKMKEKGDIPEGYSVSREKKERFSLILESASTNQTSMYLCASSLVSGFYEQYFGPGTRLTVT.

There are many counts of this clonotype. Written as DNA, the CDR3 is TGTGCCAGCAGCTTAGGGGACAACTCTGGAAACACCATATATTTT. This sequence encodes CASSLGDNSGNTIYF. The V gene is TRBV11-3, the J gene TRBJ1-3, with D possibly TRBD1 on 6 matching bases. The CDR3 contains 15 residues. V lost 1 base and J lost 0, with 7 bases in between. The V gene's germline CDR1 is SGHNT and CDR2 YENEEA.

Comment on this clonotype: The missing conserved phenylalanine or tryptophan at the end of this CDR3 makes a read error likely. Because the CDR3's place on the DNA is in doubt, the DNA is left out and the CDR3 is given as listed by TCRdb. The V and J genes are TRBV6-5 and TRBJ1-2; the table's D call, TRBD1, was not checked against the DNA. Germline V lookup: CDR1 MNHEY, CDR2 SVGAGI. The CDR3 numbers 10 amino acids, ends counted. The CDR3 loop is CASSLSTTGS.

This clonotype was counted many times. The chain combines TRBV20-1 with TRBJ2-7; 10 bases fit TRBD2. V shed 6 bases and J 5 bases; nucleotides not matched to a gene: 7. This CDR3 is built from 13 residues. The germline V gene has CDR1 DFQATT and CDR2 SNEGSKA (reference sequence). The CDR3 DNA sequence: TGCAGTGCAACTACTAGCGGGATCGACGAGCAGTACTTC. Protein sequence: CSATTSGIDEQYF.

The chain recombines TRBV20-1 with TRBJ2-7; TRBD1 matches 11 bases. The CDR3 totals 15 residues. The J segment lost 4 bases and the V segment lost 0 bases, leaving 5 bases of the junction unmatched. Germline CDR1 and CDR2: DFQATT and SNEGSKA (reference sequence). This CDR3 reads CSARDLDRGQYEQYF. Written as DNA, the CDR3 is TGCAGTGCTAGAGATTTGGACAGGGGGCAATACGAGCAGTACTTC.

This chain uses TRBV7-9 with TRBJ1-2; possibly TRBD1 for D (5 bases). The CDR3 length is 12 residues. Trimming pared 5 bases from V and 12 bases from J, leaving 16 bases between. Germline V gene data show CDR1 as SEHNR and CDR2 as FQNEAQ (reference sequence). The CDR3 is CASSRGTAGNTF. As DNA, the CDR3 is TGTGCCAGCAGCCGCGGGACGGCTGGAAACACCTTC.

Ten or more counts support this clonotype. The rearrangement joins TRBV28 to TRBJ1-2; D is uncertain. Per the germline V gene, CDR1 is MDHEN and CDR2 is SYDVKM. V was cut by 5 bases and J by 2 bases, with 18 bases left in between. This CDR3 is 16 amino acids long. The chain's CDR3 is CASSGGWRLRNYGYTF. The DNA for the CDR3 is TGTGCCAGCAGTGGTGGGTGGAGATTGAGGAACTATGGCTACACCTTC.

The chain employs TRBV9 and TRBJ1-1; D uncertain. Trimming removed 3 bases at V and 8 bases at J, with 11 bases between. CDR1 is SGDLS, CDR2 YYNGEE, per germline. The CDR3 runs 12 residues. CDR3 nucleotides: TGTGCCAGCAGCGCTAGAGGTAGGGAAGCTTTCTTT. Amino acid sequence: CASSARGREAFF. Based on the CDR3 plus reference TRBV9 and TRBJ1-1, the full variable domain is DSGVTQTPKHLITATGQRVTLRCSPRSGDLSVYWYQQSLDQGLQFLIQYYNGEERAKGNILERFSAQQFPDLHSELNLSSLELGDSALYFCASSARGREAFFGQGTRLTVV.

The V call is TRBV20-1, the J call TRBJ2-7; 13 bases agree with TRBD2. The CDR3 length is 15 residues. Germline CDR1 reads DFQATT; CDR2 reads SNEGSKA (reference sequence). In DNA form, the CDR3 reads TGCAGCGCCGGCCGGACTAGCGGGAGACCGAGAGAGCAGTACTTC. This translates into CSAGRTSGRPREQYF.

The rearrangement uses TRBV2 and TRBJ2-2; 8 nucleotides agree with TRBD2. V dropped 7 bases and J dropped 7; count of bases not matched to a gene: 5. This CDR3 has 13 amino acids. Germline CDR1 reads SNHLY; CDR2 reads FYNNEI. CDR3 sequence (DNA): TGTGCCAGCACCGGGACTAGTCACGGGGAGCTGTTTTTT. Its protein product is CASTGTSHGELFF. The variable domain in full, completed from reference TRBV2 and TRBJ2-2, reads EPEVTQTPSHQVTQMGQEVILRCVPISNHLYFYWYRQILGQKVEFLVSFYNNEISEKSEIFDDQFSVERPDGSNFTLKIRSTKLEDSAMYFCASTGTSHGELFFGEGSRLTVL.

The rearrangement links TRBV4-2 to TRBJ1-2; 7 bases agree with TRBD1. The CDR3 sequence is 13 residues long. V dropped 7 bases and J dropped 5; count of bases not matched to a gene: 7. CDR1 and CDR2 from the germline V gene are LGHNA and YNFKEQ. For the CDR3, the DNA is TGTGCCAGCACACCGACAGGGATGTATGGCTACACCTTC. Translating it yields CASTPTGMYGYTF.